Below are 16 T cell receptor beta chains sequenced from a single sample in a study of T cells in Graves' hyperthyroidism and ophthalmopathy. The TCR beta CDR3 regions underwent amplification using RNA transcripts as the source. HTBI primers were the set used in a first-round RT-PCR of the TCR CDR3. TCRdb processed the multiplex PCR reads anew with MiXCR; each CDR3 protein has one entry. The data show over 250,000 distinct CDR3 sequences, roughly 13% seen once. The material sequenced was blood. These receptor sequences come from a woman aged 40 to 50 with Graves' ophthalmopathy.

This clonotype was counted many times. The CDR3 here is CASGNDGSSYNEQFF. DNA for the CDR3: TGTGCCAGCGGAAACGACGGGAGCTCCTACAATGAGCAGTTCTTC. This rearrangement joins TRBV7-9 to TRBJ2-1; tentatively, D is TRBD2 (6 bases). Germline V gives CDR1 SEHNR, CDR2 FQNEAQ (reference sequence). The CDR3 covers 15 residues. Trimming removed 8 bases from V and 0 bases from J, with 14 bases in between.

This clonotype appeared many times. The chain employs TRBV5-1 and TRBJ2-5; perhaps TRBD2 as D (6 bases). Trimming removed 4 bases at V and 7 bases at J, with 20 bases between. The germline CDR1 and CDR2 sequences are SGHRS and YFSETQ. This CDR3 contains 15 residues. The CDR3 reads CASSPLGGDKGTQYF. The CDR3 nucleotides are TGCGCCAGCAGCCCCCTTGGAGGGGATAAAGGGACCCAGTACTTC.

The chain is built from TRBV29-1 and TRBJ2-1; either TRBD1 or TRBD2 may fit D (5 bases each). The CDR3 sequence is 17 residues long. Trimming took 3 bases from V and 1 from J, leaving 19 bases between them. Germline CDR1 reads SQVTM; CDR2 reads ANQGSEA. CDR3 sequence reads: CSVESGQQLRSYNEQFF. The DNA of the CDR3 is TGCAGCGTTGAGAGCGGACAACAACTGAGATCCTACAATGAGCAGTTCTTC.

This clonotype was recorded at least ten times. The rearrangement links TRBV12-3 or TRBV12-4 to TRBJ2-2; maybe TRBD1 (6 bases). This CDR3 is 12 amino acids long. Deletions cut 6 bases from V and 7 bases from J, with 9 bases between. CDR3 nucleotides: TGTGCCAGCAGCCGGGACATCGGGGAGCTGTTTTTT. Protein product: CASSRDIGELFF.

This sequence joins TRBV20-1 and TRBJ1-5; D is undetermined. Germline V gene lookup returns CDR1 DFQATT and CDR2 SNEGSKA (reference sequence). The CDR3 length is 14 residues. The V end lost 7 bases, the J end lost 1 base, and 14 bases lay between the germline ends. The CDR3 DNA reads as TGCAGTGTGGGTCGATTCGACAGCAATCAGCCCCAGCATTTT. Translated: CSVGRFDSNQPQHF.

This clonotype was detected ten times or more. The V call is TRBV7-2, the J call TRBJ2-3; TRBD2 agrees at 9 bases. Losses at the gene ends were 1 base for V and 3 bases for J; bases not matched to a gene: 11. Germline V lookup: CDR1 SGHTA, CDR2 FQGNSA. The CDR3 runs 18 residues. The CDR3 sequence is CASSLVARLAGVTDTQYF. CDR3 bases: TGTGCCAGCAGCTTAGTGGCGAGGTTAGCGGGAGTGACAGATACGCAGTATTTT. The full variable domain, with the rest looked up from reference TRBV7-2 and TRBJ2-3, is GAGVSQSPSNKVTEKGKDVELRCDPISGHTALYWYRQSLGQGLEFLIYFQGNSAPDKSGLPSDRFSAERTGGSVSTLTIQRTQQEDSAVYLCASSLVARLAGVTDTQYFGPGTRLTVL.

This clonotype appeared many times. This rearrangement joins TRBV5-5 to TRBJ1-1, with D hard to call. This CDR3 is built from 14 residues. Germline assignment: CDR1 SGHKS and CDR2 YYEKEE (reference sequence). V shed 0 bases and J shed 11 bases, with 17 bases lying between them. The CDR3 region has the DNA TGTGCCAGCAGCTTGGGTCGGTCTCAGGTTCTGGCTTTCTTT. This gives the protein CASSLGRSQVLAFF.

V usage is TRBV29-1 and J usage is TRBJ2-5; D gene uncertain. Germline loops: CDR1 SQVTM, CDR2 ANQGSEA. The CDR3 covers 14 residues. V lost 4 bases and J lost 1, with 13 bases in between. The CDR3: CSVVVYVGQETQYF. The DNA of the CDR3 is TGCAGCGTTGTGGTCTACGTGGGCCAAGAGACCCAGTACTTC.

This clonotype has a count of ten or more. This sequence joins TRBV20-1 and TRBJ1-4, with D maybe TRBD1 (5 bases). The CDR3 extends over 14 amino acids. Between the trimmed V and J ends, which lost 0 bases and 5 bases, there was a span of 10 bases. From germline, CDR1 is DFQATT and CDR2 SNEGSKA (reference sequence). The CDR3 spells CSARDQAGNEKLFF. CDR3 DNA sequence: TGCAGTGCTAGAGATCAGGCAGGGAATGAAAAACTGTTTTTT.

This chain connects TRBV5-1 to TRBJ1-1; D gene ambiguous. Germline V gene lookup returns CDR1 SGHRS and CDR2 YFSETQ. V dropped 1 base and J dropped 3 bases, with 7 bases sitting between them. CDR3 length equals 13 residues. In DNA form, the CDR3 reads TGCGCCAGCAGCTTGACAATCGACACTGAAGCTTTCTTT. It encodes CASSLTIDTEAFF.

This clonotype was seen at least ten times. This chain joins TRBV2 and TRBJ1-2; tentative D call: TRBD1 (5 bases). The CDR3 is 14 residues long. The V end lost 4 bases, the J end lost 3 bases, and 12 bases lay between the germline ends. Germline V gives CDR1 SNHLY, CDR2 FYNNEI. The CDR3 nucleotides are TGTGCCAGCAGTGTAGGGGTGCTGGACTATGGCTACACCTTC. Its protein is CASSVGVLDYGYTF.

This clonotype was counted ten times or more. CDR3 nucleotide sequence: TGTGCCAGTAGGGCGACTAGGTTGGGGCACAATGAGCAGTTCTTC. This translates into CASRATRLGHNEQFF. The chain carries TRBV19 and TRBJ2-1; the D gene is possibly TRBD2 (6 bases). Germline CDR1 and CDR2: LNHDA and SQIVND (reference sequence). This CDR3 is built from 15 residues. Trimming shortened V by 6 bases and J by 5 bases, and 17 bases separated the two germline ends.

Remarks on this clonotype: The junction departs from the called germline gene at one end, perhaps through a read error. The CDR3 coding sequence is TGCGCCAGCAGTATTGACAGGGATGGCAATCAGCCCCAGCATTTT. Translation: CASSIDRDGNQPQHF. This chain uses TRBV6-1 with TRBJ1-5, with 7 bases aligning to TRBD1. Per germline, CDR1 MNHNS and CDR2 SASEGT. This CDR3 comprises 15 residues.

The chain is built from TRBV6-1 and TRBJ2-1; the match to TRBD2 covers 13 bases. Unmatched junction bases numbered 9, after V lost 6 bases and J lost 7 bases. Per germline, CDR1 MNHNS and CDR2 SASEGT. There are 16 residues in the CDR3. The CDR3 spells CASSLFPGLAGNEQFF. The CDR3 DNA follows: TGTGCCAGCAGCCTGTTCCCGGGACTAGCGGGAAATGAGCAGTTCTTC.

This clonotype occurred many times. V is TRBV3-1 and J is TRBJ2-1, with unresolved D. Looked up from germline, CDR1 is LGHDT and CDR2 is YNNKEL (reference sequence). This CDR3 spans 14 amino acids. Trimming shortened V by 1 base and J by 0 bases, and 4 bases separated the two germline ends. The CDR3 loop is CASSQGFSYNEQFF. The CDR3 DNA sequence: TGTGCCAGCAGCCAAGGTTTCTCCTACAATGAGCAGTTCTTC.

This clonotype was detected ten times or more. The chain uses TRBV10-3 and TRBJ1-2; 7 bases line up with TRBD1. Losses at the gene ends were 8 bases for V and 7 bases for J; bases not matched to a gene: 4. Germline CDR1 is ENHRY and CDR2 is SYGVKD. This CDR3 spans 11 amino acids. The CDR3 DNA follows: TGTGCCATCCAGGGACAGATTGGCTACACCTTC. Protein sequence: CAIQGQIGYTF.